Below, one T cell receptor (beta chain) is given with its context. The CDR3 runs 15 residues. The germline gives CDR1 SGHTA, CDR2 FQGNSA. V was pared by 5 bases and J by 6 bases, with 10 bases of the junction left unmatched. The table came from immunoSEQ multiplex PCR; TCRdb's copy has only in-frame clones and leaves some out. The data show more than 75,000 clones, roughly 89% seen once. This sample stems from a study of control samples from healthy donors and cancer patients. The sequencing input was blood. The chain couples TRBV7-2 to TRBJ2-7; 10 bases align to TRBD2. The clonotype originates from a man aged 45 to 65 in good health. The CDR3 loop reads CASSHTYGTSVEQYF. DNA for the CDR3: TGTGCCAGCAGCCATACCTACGGGACTAGCGTCGAGCAGTACTTC.